This is a list of T cell receptor beta chains from one sample in a study of T-cell reconstitution after alpha-beta-depleted transplantation in children. One entry per CDR3 protein results from TCRdb running MiXCR on the PCR reads. The repertoire consists of a few hundred thousand distinct CDR3 sequences, with over 7.5% occurring once and the leading ten covering 9.1%. This specimen was peripheral blood, taken 360 days after TCRalphabeta/CD19-depleted stem cell transplant. The receptors derive from a female patient aged 2-10 years who had a stem cell transplant for Fanconi anemia, so the T cells may come from the graft donor. CDR3s include the opening cysteine and the closing phenylalanine or tryptophan. Fields, in order: clone size, V gene, J gene, D gene, CDR3 DNA, CDR3 protein. The D gene is left open where the match is weak. Clone size is not always given. Where it is, it says once, few, many or a class for expanded clones.

.	TRBV3-1	TRBJ2-2	.	TGTGCCAGCAGCCAAGCAAACCGCCTGGGGGAGCTGTTTTTT	CASSQANRLGELFF
many	TRBV7-8	TRBJ2-3	.	TGTGCCAGCAGCCCCCACCGGATATCTGGGAACACAGATACGCAGTATTTT	CASSPHRISGNTDTQYF
many	TRBV7-9	TRBJ1-2	.	TGTGCCAGCAGCTTGGGGATTGGCTATGGCTACACCTTC	CASSLGIGYGYTF
.	TRBV2	TRBJ2-2	TRBD2	TGTGCCAGCAGACTAGCGGGGGGCCCCGGGGAGCTGTTTTTT	CASRLAGGPGELFF
.	TRBV27	TRBJ2-1	.	TGTGCCAGTAAGTACTCCAGCTCCTACAATGAGCAGTTCTTC	CASKYSSSYNEQFF
.	TRBV24-1	TRBJ1-2	TRBD1	TGTGCCACCAGTGATTTTGGGACAGGGGATGGCTACACCTTC	CATSDFGTGDGYTF
many	TRBV29-1	TRBJ2-5	TRBD2	TGCAGCGTCTCGGCGGGAGAAGAGACCCAGTACTTC	CSVSAGEETQYF
many	TRBV24-1	TRBJ2-5	TRBD1	TGTGCCACCAGTGTGAGAGGGGGCGTAGAGACCCAGTACTTC	CATSVRGGVETQYF
.	TRBV7-8	TRBJ1-2	.	TGTGCCAGCAGCCCCTACAGGGCTGGGGGTAACTATGGCTACACCTTC	CASSPYRAGGNYGYTF
many	TRBV5-1	TRBJ2-2	.	TGCGCCAGCAGCTTGGACGGGGAGCTGTTTTTT	CASSLDGELFF
few	TRBV5-6	TRBJ1-2	TRBD1	TGTGCCAGCAGTCGGGGACAGGGGGCACGGTATGGCTACACCTTC	CASSRGQGARYGYTF
few	TRBV29-1	TRBJ2-7	.	TGCAGCGTTGCCTCGGACATTACTACCGAGCAGTACTTC	CSVASDITTEQYF
.	TRBV20-1	TRBJ2-1	.	TGCAGTGCTAGACCCCGGGGACCAATAAAGCAGTTCTTC	CSARPRGPIKQFF
few	TRBV11-2	TRBJ2-1	.	TGTGCCAGCAGCTTGTGGACAGAGAATGAGCAGTTCTTC	CASSLWTENEQFF
few	TRBV9	TRBJ2-1	TRBD2	TGTGCCAGCAGCGTAGGTAGCGGGGGGGTAAATGAGCAGTTCTTC	CASSVGSGGVNEQFF
.	TRBV5-4	TRBJ2-2	.	TGTGCCAGCAGCGCGTTATCGGGTAGGGACACCGGGGAGCTGTTTTTT	CASSALSGRDTGELFF
.	TRBV28	TRBJ1-1	.	TGTGCCAGCAGTTTAACCAGGGCTGAAGCTTTCTTT	CASSLTRAEAFF
few	TRBV27	TRBJ1-2	.	TGTGCCAGCAGTTCCTACCTACGAGGGGGCTATGGCTACACCTTC	CASSSYLRGGYGYTF
many	TRBV7-3	TRBJ2-4	.	TGTGCCAGCAGCTCGGGCAATAGCGGAGCCAAAAACATTCAGTACTTC	CASSSGNSGAKNIQYF
many	TRBV6-5	TRBJ1-2	.	TGTGCCAGCAGCGTCCGGGCGTCCGCTAACTATGGCTACACCTTC	CASSVRASANYGYTF
many	TRBV6-5	TRBJ2-1	.	TGTGCCAGTTACCACGGCCATGAGCAGTTCTTC	CASYHGHEQFF
.	TRBV20-1	TRBJ1-5	.	TGCAGTGCTAGAGATCTGGGGTTAAATCAGCCCCAGCATTTT	CSARDLGLNQPQHF
few	TRBV2	TRBJ2-2	.	TGTGCCAGCTGGCAGGTACCCGGGGAGCTGTTTTTT	CASWQVPGELFF
many	TRBV27	TRBJ2-1	TRBD2	TGTGCCAGCACGTCTTATAGCGGGAGGGTAAACAATGAGCAGTTCTTC	CASTSYSGRVNNEQFF
many	TRBV3-1	TRBJ2-7	TRBD2	TGTGCCAGCAGCCTAAATAGCGGGGGGAGCTACGAGCAGTACTTC	CASSLNSGGSYEQYF
many	TRBV20-1	TRBJ2-5	.	TGCAGTGCGGGCTGGAAGACCCAGTACTTC	CSAGWKTQYF
many	TRBV2	TRBJ1-6	.	TGTGCCAGCAGTGAAGGGACAGTAGAGTCACCCCTCCACTTT	CASSEGTVESPLHF
many	TRBV3-1	TRBJ2-3	.	TGTGCCAGCAGCCAAGTACAGACTTTCACAGATACGCAGTATTTT	CASSQVQTFTDTQYF
many	TRBV20-1	TRBJ2-4	.	TGCAGTGCTCCCCGGACTGGCAACATTCAGTACTTC	CSAPRTGNIQYF